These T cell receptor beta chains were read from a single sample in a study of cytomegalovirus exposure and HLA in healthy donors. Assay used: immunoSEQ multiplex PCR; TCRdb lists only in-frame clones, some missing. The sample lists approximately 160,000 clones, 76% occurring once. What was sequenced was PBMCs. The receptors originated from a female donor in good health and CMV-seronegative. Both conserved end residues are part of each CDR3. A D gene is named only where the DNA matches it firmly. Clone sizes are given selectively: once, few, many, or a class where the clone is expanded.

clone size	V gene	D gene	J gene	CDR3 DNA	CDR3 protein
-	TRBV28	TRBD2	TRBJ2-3	TGTGCCAGCAGTTTATACACTAGCGGCGACGATACGCAGTATTTT	CASSLYTSGDDTQYF
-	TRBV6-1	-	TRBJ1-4	TGTGCCAGCACCGGGGGGGGGACTAATGAAAAACTGTTTTTT	CASTGGGTNEKLFF
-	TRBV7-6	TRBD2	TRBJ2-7	TGTGCCAGCAGCTCGCCTTGGCGGGGGGACGAGCAGTACTTC	CASSSPWRGDEQYF
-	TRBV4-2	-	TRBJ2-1	TGTGCCAGCAGCCAAGATACGGCGGTAGCCTACAATGAGCAGTTCTTC	CASSQDTAVAYNEQFF
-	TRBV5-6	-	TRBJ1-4	TGTGCCAGCAGCTTGGGGGGGGATGGTGAAAAACTGTTTTTT	CASSLGGDGEKLFF
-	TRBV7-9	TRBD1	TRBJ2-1	TGTGCCAGCAGCTTGGGAACAGGGGATGCGTTCTTC	CASSLGTGDAFF
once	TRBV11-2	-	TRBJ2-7	TGTGCCAGCAGCTCGGTAGAGGGGGTCTTCTACGAGCAGTACTTC	CASSSVEGVFYEQYF
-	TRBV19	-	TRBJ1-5	TGTGCCAGTAGTGCCCAGACGGACCGACTACGCAGAAATCAGCCCCAGCATTTT	CASSAQTDRLRRNQPQHF
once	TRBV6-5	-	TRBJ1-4	TGTGCCAGCAGTTACCTCAGGCGCTCTAATGAAAAACTGTTTTTT	CASSYLRRSNEKLFF
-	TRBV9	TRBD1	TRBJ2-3	TGTGCCAGCAGCGTCCCCGGGACAGGGGGGACTAATACGCAGTATTTT	CASSVPGTGGTNTQYF
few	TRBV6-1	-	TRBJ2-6	TGTGCCAGCACCTTAAGGAGCTCTGGGGCCAACGTCCTGACTTTC	CASTLRSSGANVLTF
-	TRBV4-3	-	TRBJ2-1	TGCGCCAGCAGCGGGTCGGCGGTTTTACCCTACAATGAGCAGTTCTTC	CASSGSAVLPYNEQFF
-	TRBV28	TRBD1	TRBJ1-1	TGTGCCAGCAGCCCACCCAGACAGGGCGGCACTGAAGCTTTCTTT	CASSPPRQGGTEAFF
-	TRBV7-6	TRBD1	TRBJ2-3	TGTGCCAGCAGCCTATTGACAGGGGAGGATACGCAGTATTTT	CASSLLTGEDTQYF
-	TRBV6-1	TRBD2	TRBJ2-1	TGTGCCAGCACTATAGCGGGAGGGCCTCACAATGAGCAGTTCTTC	CASTIAGGPHNEQFF
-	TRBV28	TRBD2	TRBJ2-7	TGTGCCAGCAGTTTCGAAGGACTAGCGGAAAATCACGAGCAGTACTTC	CASSFEGLAENHEQYF
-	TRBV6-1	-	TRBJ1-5	TGTGCCAGCAGTGAAGTATATCAGCCCCAGCATTTT	CASSEVYQPQHF
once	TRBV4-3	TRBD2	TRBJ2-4	TGCGCCAGCAGCCCGGGACTAGCGGGAGGGCCGCGATACTTC	CASSPGLAGGPRYF
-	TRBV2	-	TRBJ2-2	TGTGCCAGCAGCCAACCCGGAGAAGCGGCCGGGGAGCTGTTTTTT	CASSQPGEAAGELFF
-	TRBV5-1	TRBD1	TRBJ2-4	TGCGCCAGCAGCGGCGGACAGGGCCAAAACATTCAGTACTTC	CASSGGQGQNIQYF
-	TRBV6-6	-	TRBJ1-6	TGTGCCAGCAGTTCCCCGGGGGGAAATTCACCCCTCCACTTT	CASSSPGGNSPLHF
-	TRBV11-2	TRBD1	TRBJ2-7	TGTGCCAGCAGCTTGGGGGGACAGGGGACTTCCTACGAGCAGTACTTC	CASSLGGQGTSYEQYF
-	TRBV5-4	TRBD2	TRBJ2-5	TGTGCCAGCAGCTGGGGATCCCGGACCGCGGGGGGAACCCAGTACTTC	CASSWGSRTAGGTQYF
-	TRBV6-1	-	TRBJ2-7	TGTGCCAGCAGTGAAGCGCTCACGGTAGCCTTAACCTACGAGCAGTACTTC	CASSEALTVALTYEQYF
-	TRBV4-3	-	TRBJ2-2	TGCGCCAGCAGCCACGGACTGGGGAACACCGGGGAGCTGTTTTTT	CASSHGLGNTGELFF
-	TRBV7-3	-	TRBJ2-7	TGTGCCAGCAGCCTGACCCCCCGAGGTGGCGAGCAGTACTTC	CASSLTPRGGEQYF
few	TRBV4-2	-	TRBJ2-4	TGTGCCAGCAGCCAAGAGGGAACCCGGGGCAAAAACATTCAGTACTTC	CASSQEGTRGKNIQYF
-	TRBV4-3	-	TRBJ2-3	TGCGCCAGCAGCCGCGGGACCCACGAAACAGATACGCAGTATTTT	CASSRGTHETDTQYF
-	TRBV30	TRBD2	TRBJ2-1	TGTGCCTGGAGTGTATGGGGCGGGAGCTTCGTAGTCTTC	CAWSVWGGSFVVF
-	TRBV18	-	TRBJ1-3	TGTGCCAGCTCACCACGAGTTTCCTCTGGAAACACCATATATTTT	CASSPRVSSGNTIYF
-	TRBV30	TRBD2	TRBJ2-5	TGTGCCGAAGGGAGCGGGGGGCCGTCAGAGACCCAGTACTTC	CAEGSGGPSETQYF
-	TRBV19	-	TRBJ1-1	TGTGCCAGTAGTATCGGGGGGGGTGAAGCTTTCTTT	CASSIGGGEAFF
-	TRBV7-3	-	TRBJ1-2	TGTGCCAGCAGCCCCCACGGGGGGGATTCTAGCTATGGCTACACCTTC	CASSPHGGDSSYGYTF
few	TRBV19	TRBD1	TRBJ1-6	TGTGCCAGTAGATCGGGACAGGTCTATAATTCACCCCTCCACTTT	CASRSGQVYNSPLHF
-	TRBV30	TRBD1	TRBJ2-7	TGTGCCTGGAGCCTCTGGGGACAGGGGGGGTACGAGCAGTACTTC	CAWSLWGQGGYEQYF
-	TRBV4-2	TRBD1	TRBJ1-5	TGTGCCAGCAGCCCTGAAACAGGGGTGAGCAATCAGCCCCAGCATTTT	CASSPETGVSNQPQHF
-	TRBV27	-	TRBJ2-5	TGTGCCAGCAGTTGGGGGACAACTGCAGAGACCCAGTACTTC	CASSWGTTAETQYF
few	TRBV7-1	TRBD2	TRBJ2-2	TGTGCCAGCAGCTCCATCATAGACACTAGCGGGAGTGGGAACACCGGGGAGCTGTTTTTT	CASSSIIDTSGSGNTGELFF
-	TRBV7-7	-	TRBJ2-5	TGTGCTAGCAGCTTAGAAGCTCCCCCAGAGACCCAGTACTTC	CASSLEAPPETQYF
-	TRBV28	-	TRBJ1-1	TGTGCCAGCACCGGGAATATGAACACTGAAGCTTTCTTT	CASTGNMNTEAFF
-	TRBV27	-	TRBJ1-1	TGTGCCAGCAGTTTATCCAGGGGTCACACTGAAGCTTTCTTT	CASSLSRGHTEAFF